This T cell receptor beta chain emerged from a study of cytomegalovirus exposure and HLA in healthy donors. The PCR contained 60 Vbeta and 13 Jbeta primers. Produced via immunoSEQ multiplex PCR; TCRdb's table is partial and in-frame only. The table lists about 96,000 clones, 64% of them singletons, with 3.2% in the top ten. Study-wide points: Cytomegalovirus status, reportedly, was diagnosed with high specificity and sensitivity by the classifier.

Note on this clone: Its antigen is currently unknown.

V lost 6 bases, J lost 9 bases, and 12 bases lay in between. This CDR3 region has 13 residues. CDR1 and CDR2 from the germline V gene are SGHDN and FVKESK. The V call is TRBV14, the J call TRBJ1-6; a weak D match, TRBD1 (5 bases). The receptor was isolated from a man between 60 and 75 years old in good health and CMV-seronegative. The specimen sequenced was PBMCs. CDR3 loop: CASSLGGRSPLHF. DNA for the CDR3: TGTGCCAGCAGTCTGGGGGGACGTTCACCCCTCCACTTT.